The clone carrying this TCR beta chain was observed a handful of times. Measured with immunoSEQ multiplex PCR; TCRdb has only the in-frame clones, and not every one. The table has a few hundred thousand clones, just under 90% seen once; the top ten hold 1.7%. Cohorts were based on clinical histories the participants reported. Recovered participants had two consecutive negative NP/OP PCR tests, healthcare professional clearance, or symptom resolution. This entry is derived from a study of blood T cell repertoires in COVID-19. Across the whole study: Acute-phase and convalescent COVID-19 samples originated in the United States, Italy and Spain.

The CDR3 covers 15 residues. Germline CDR1 reads SGDLS; CDR2 reads YYNGEE. V lost 4 bases and J lost 4; bases outside the gene matches: 7. V gene TRBV9 combines with J gene TRBJ1-1; 10 nucleotides line up with TRBD1. Sequencing input: PBMCs or T cells enriched from blood (not recorded which). This clonotype was obtained from a woman aged 30 to 39 who had recovered from COVID-19. The CDR3: CASSPRQGASTEAFF. CDR3 coding DNA: TGTGCCAGCAGCCCAAGACAGGGGGCGTCCACTGAAGCTTTCTTT.